Listed here are 21 T cell receptor beta chains from one sample, sequenced in a study of CD8 T cells in ankylosing spondylitis. Each CDR3 protein gets one entry after TCRdb re-called the 5' RACE reads with MiXCR. The sample carries 250,000 to 300,000 distinct CDR3 sequences, 20% recorded once. The sample was blood, either unsorted or a sorted T cell fraction (not recorded which). The receptors come from a male donor with ankylosing spondylitis or in good health (not recorded which).

This sequence joins TRBV5-1 and TRBJ1-4; D perhaps matches TRBD1 (5 bases). From germline, CDR1 is SGHRS and CDR2 YFSETQ. Trimming stripped 5 bases from V and 0 bases from J, with 14 bases between. The CDR3 length is 16 residues. The CDR3 here is CASRAGGSATNEKLFF. CDR3 nucleotide sequence: TGCGCCAGCAGGGCCGGGGGATCTGCAACTAATGAAAAACTGTTTTTT.

On this clonotype itself: Compared with germline, one end of the junction differs, possibly owing to a read error. The chain uses TRBV11-2 and TRBJ2-2, with TRBD2 matching 9 bases. Germline-derived CDR1 and CDR2 are SGHAT and FQNNGV. The CDR3 is 17 residues long. The CDR3 DNA sequence: TGTGCCAACAGCCGTCTTGCGGGGGGGCACGGGGTCGGGGAGCTGTTTTTT. Its protein product is CANSRLAGGHGVGELFF.

This clonotype has only a few counts. CDR3 in amino acids: CSVEDPSGGVTDTQYF. DNA for the CDR3: TGCAGCGTTGAAGATCCTAGCGGGGGGGTCACAGATACGCAGTATTTT. V is TRBV29-1 and J is TRBJ2-3; 12 bases fit TRBD2. The CDR3 sequence is 16 residues long. The V gene end was trimmed by 0 bases and the J gene end by 2 bases; junction bases not matched to a gene: 3. Germline CDR1 and CDR2: SQVTM and ANQGSEA.

This clonotype was detected only once. The gene calls are TRBV10-3 and TRBJ1-2, with D possibly matching TRBD1 (5 bases). The CDR3 loop spans 13 amino acids. Germline values: CDR1 ENHRY, CDR2 SYGVKD. Trimming removed 2 bases from V and 5 bases from J, with 9 bases in between. The CDR3 reads CAISEGGVYGYTF. CDR3 bases: TGTGCCATCAGTGAGGGAGGGGTATATGGCTACACCTTC.

This chain connects TRBV18 to TRBJ2-3, with TRBD1 identical over 8 bases. The CDR3 has 16 residues. With V trimmed by 3 bases and J by 2 bases, 7 bases remained unmatched. Germline CDR1 is KGHSH and CDR2 is LQKENI. The CDR3 sequence is CASSPGQVAYTDTQYF. As DNA, the CDR3 is TGTGCCAGCTCACCGGGACAGGTAGCATACACAGATACGCAGTATTTT.

The V call is TRBV20-1, the J call TRBJ2-2, with D possibly matching TRBD2 (5 bases). Looked up from germline, CDR1 is DFQATT and CDR2 is SNEGSKA (reference sequence). This CDR3 is built from 13 residues. V was pared by 1 base and J by 4 bases, with 7 bases between. The CDR3: CSARAGSTGELFF. CDR3 coding DNA: TGCAGTGCTAGAGCGGGAAGCACCGGGGAGCTGTTTTTT.

The rearrangement links TRBV12-3 or TRBV12-4 to TRBJ2-1, with a possible D match to TRBD1 (6 bases). Trimming shortened V by 2 bases and J by 6 bases, and 17 bases separated the two germline ends. This CDR3 contains 16 residues. The CDR3 nucleotides read TGTGCCAGCAGTTTAATGTCAGGGGCCTTGGTCAATGAGCAGTTCTTC. Its protein product is CASSLMSGALVNEQFF.

This clonotype has a handful of counts. The chain employs TRBV7-7 and TRBJ2-7, with D unclear. Germline V lookup: CDR1 SSHAT, CDR2 FNYEAQ (reference sequence). The CDR3 length is 14 residues. Trimming removed 5 bases at V and 3 bases at J, with 14 bases between. CDR3 region: CASSASSGRYEQYV. The CDR3 region has the DNA TGTGCCAGCAGCGCCAGTAGTGGTCGCTACGAGCAGTACGTC.

This clonotype was picked up many times. V is TRBV9 and J is TRBJ2-6; 7 bases line up with TRBD1. Germline-derived CDR1 and CDR2 are SGDLS and YYNGEE. The CDR3 is 15 amino acids. Unmatched junction bases numbered 10, after V lost 4 bases and J lost 9 bases. DNA for the CDR3: TGTGCCAGCAGCTCGACACAGGGGAGTGTCAACGTCCTGACTTTC. Its translation: CASSSTQGSVNVLTF. Variable domain in full (rest from reference TRBV9 and TRBJ2-6): DSGVTQTPKHLITATGQRVTLRCSPRSGDLSVYWYQQSLDQGLQFLIQYYNGEERAKGNILERFSAQQFPDLHSELNLSSLELGDSALYFCASSSTQGSVNVLTFGAGSRLTVL.

This CDR3 is CASSLDRGNNEQFF. CDR3 coding DNA: TGCGCCAGCAGCTTGGACAGGGGGAACAATGAGCAGTTCTTC. V is TRBV5-1 and J is TRBJ2-1, with TRBD1 identical over 8 bases. Unmatched junction bases numbered 1, after V lost 0 bases and J lost 5 bases. Per the germline V gene, CDR1 is SGHRS and CDR2 is YFSETQ. This CDR3 has 14 amino acids.

A few counts support this clonotype. This sequence joins TRBV3-1 and TRBJ2-5, with 9 bases matching TRBD2. CDR3 length equals 16 residues. The trim removed 0 bases at V and 4 bases at J, leaving 6 bases unmatched. Per the germline V gene, CDR1 is LGHDT and CDR2 is YNNKEL (reference sequence). The CDR3 DNA sequence: TGTGCCAGCAGCCAAGATCTACTAGCGGGCCGAGAGACCCAGTACTTC. Translating gives CASSQDLLAGRETQYF.

V gene TRBV12-3 or TRBV12-4 combines with J gene TRBJ2-1; 10 bases are a match to TRBD2. J was trimmed by 10 bases and V by 4 bases; bases with no gene match: 10. CDR3 length equals 15 residues. As DNA, the CDR3 is TGTGCCAGCAGTTCCATTAGCGGGAGGCTAGAAGAGCAGTTCTTC. Protein: CASSSISGRLEEQFF.

This chain links TRBV5-1 with TRBJ2-3; 8 nucleotides align to TRBD2. Trimming removed 1 base from V and 5 bases from J; junction bases left unmatched: 6. Germline CDR1 and CDR2: SGHRS and YFSETQ. The CDR3 has 15 amino acids. This CDR3 reads CASSLTGGPRDTQYF. As DNA, the CDR3 is TGCGCCAGCAGCTTGACGGGAGGGCCGCGAGATACGCAGTATTTT.

V gene TRBV12-3 or TRBV12-4 combines with J gene TRBJ1-1; 8 positions agree with TRBD1. Germline trimming cut 5 bases from V and 10 bases from J; bases unmatched to any gene: 9. The CDR3 runs to 13 residues. Here the CDR3 reads CASSHATGGRAFF. CDR3 nucleotides: TGTGCCAGCAGTCATGCAACAGGGGGTCGAGCTTTCTTT.

This chain joins TRBV10-3 and TRBJ2-1; 14 nucleotides match TRBD2. J gave up 8 bases and V 6 bases, and 9 bases lay outside the gene matches. This CDR3 has 16 residues. Germline V gene lookup returns CDR1 ENHRY and CDR2 SYGVKD. The CDR3 spells CAIRSGLAGVVDEQFF. As DNA, the CDR3 is TGTGCCATCAGATCGGGACTAGCGGGAGTGGTCGATGAGCAGTTCTTC.

The rearrangement uses TRBV7-6 and TRBJ2-5, with 12 positions matching TRBD2. Germline assignment: CDR1 SGHVS and CDR2 FNYEAQ. The CDR3 has 16 amino acids. The V segment lost 5 bases and the J segment 5 bases; nucleotides outside the gene matches: 9. The CDR3 reads CASSVSPSGGAETQYF. The DNA for the CDR3 is TGTGCCAGCAGCGTATCCCCTAGCGGGGGGGCCGAGACCCAGTACTTC.

The gene calls are TRBV30 and TRBJ1-5; possibly TRBD1 for D (6 bases). This CDR3 comprises 14 residues. In germline, CDR1 is GTSNPN, CDR2 SVGIG (reference sequence). V was shortened by 6 bases and J by 11 bases, with 23 bases between the two germline ends. In DNA, the CDR3 is TGTGCCTGCCGAACAGGGTCCCACGGGGGGGCCCAGCATTTT. Its translation is CACRTGSHGGAQHF. The full variable domain, in which reference TRBV30 and TRBJ1-5 provide the parts outside the CDR3, is SQTIHQWPATLVQPVGSPLSLECTVEGTSNPNLYWYRQAAGRGLQLLFYSVGIGQISSEVPQNLSASRPQDRQFILSSKKLLLSDSGFYLCACRTGSHGGAQHFGDGTRLSIL.

This clonotype occurred a few times. The genes are TRBV29-1 and TRBJ1-2; D gene ambiguous. Germline V gene data show CDR1 as SQVTM and CDR2 as ANQGSEA. The germline V and J ends were trimmed by 2 bases and 7 bases, with 14 bases remaining between them. The length of the CDR3 is 13 residues. CDR3 bases: TGCAGCGTTGAAACGGTCCGCCGGGGTGGCTACACCTTC. This sequence encodes CSVETVRRGGYTF.

This clonotype was observed a handful of times. The V gene is TRBV11-2, the J gene TRBJ2-4; 8 nucleotides align to TRBD1. The CDR3 length is 20 residues. Germline CDR1 is SGHAT and CDR2 is FQNNGV. V shed 2 bases and J 0 bases; nucleotides not matched to a gene: 15. This CDR3 reads CASSLYRAGGDRIAKNIQYF. In DNA form, the CDR3 reads TGTGCCAGCAGCTTATACCGGGCAGGGGGCGATAGGATAGCCAAAAACATTCAGTACTTC.

The chain recombines TRBV7-2 with TRBJ2-5; D possibly corresponds to TRBD1 (6 bases). V lost 5 bases and J lost 7, with 14 bases in between. Germline assignment: CDR1 SGHTA and CDR2 FQGNSA. CDR3 size: 13 residues. This CDR3 reads CASSHPGVGTQYF. The CDR3 DNA reads as TGTGCCAGCAGCCACCCAGGGGTTGGGACCCAGTACTTC.

This clonotype was seen ten or more times. The chain has TRBV15 and TRBJ2-7; 10 bases line up with TRBD2. The CDR3 spans 17 residues. J lost 1 base, V lost 0 bases, and 6 bases had no gene match. CDR1 and CDR2 (germline): LNHNV, YYDKDF (reference sequence). The CDR3: CATSRERPSGSSYEQYV. As DNA, the CDR3 is TGTGCCACCAGCAGAGAAAGACCTAGCGGGAGTTCCTACGAGCAGTACGTC.